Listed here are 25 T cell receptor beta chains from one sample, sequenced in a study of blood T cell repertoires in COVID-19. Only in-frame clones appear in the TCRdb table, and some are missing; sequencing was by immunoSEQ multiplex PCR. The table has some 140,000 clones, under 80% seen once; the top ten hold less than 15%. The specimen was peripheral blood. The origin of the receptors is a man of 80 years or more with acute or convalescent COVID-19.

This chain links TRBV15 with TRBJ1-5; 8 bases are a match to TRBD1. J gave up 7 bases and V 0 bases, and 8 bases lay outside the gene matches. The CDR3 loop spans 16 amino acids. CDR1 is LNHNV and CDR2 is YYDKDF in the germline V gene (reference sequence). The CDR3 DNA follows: TGTGCCACCAGCAGAGATCAACAGGGGGGTGGACAGCCCCAGCATTTT. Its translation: CATSRDQQGGGQPQHF.

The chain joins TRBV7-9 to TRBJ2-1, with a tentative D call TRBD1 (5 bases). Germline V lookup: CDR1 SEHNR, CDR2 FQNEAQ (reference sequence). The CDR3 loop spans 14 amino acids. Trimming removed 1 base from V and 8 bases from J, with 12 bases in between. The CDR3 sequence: CASSLGGSLYEQFF. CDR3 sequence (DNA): TGTGCCAGCAGCTTAGGGGGCAGCCTCTATGAGCAGTTCTTC.

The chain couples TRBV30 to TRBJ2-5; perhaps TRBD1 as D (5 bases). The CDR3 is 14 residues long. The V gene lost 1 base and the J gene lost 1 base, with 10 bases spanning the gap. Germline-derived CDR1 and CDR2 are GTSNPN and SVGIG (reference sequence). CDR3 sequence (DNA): TGTGCCTGGAGTGACAGGATTCCCCAAGAGACCCAGTACTTC. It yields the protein CAWSDRIPQETQYF.

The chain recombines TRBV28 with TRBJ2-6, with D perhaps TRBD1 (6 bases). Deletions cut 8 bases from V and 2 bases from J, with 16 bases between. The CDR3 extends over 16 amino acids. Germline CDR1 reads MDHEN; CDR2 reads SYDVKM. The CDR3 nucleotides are TGTGCCAGCGGGAGAGCAGGGGATGCTGGGGCCAACGTCCTGACTTTC. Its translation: CASGRAGDAGANVLTF.

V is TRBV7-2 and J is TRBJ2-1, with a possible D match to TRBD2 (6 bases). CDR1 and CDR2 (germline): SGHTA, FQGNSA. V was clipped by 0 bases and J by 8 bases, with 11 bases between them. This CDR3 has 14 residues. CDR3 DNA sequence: TGTGCCAGCAGCTTAGCGGGGGGTCTCGATGAGCAGTTCTTC. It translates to CASSLAGGLDEQFF.

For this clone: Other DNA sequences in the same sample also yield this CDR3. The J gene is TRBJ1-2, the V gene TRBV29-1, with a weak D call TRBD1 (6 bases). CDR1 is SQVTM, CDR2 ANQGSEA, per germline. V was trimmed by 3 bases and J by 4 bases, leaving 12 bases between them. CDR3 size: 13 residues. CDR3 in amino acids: CSVDSGQSYGYTF. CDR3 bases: TGCAGCGTTGACAGCGGACAGTCCTATGGCTACACCTTC.

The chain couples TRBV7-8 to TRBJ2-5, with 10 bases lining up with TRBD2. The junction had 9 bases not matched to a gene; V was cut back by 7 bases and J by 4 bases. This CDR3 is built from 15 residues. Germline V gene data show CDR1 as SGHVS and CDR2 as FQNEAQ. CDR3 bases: TGTGCCAGCACCCCAGAGCGGGGGGGCTTAGAGACCCAGTACTTC. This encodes CASTPERGGLETQYF.

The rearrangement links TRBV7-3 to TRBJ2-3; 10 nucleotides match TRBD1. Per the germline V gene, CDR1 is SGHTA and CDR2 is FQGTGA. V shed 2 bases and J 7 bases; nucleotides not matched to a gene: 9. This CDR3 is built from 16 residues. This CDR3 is CASSLWAGQGENTQYF. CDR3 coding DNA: TGTGCCAGCAGCTTATGGGCTGGACAGGGGGAAAATACGCAGTATTTT.

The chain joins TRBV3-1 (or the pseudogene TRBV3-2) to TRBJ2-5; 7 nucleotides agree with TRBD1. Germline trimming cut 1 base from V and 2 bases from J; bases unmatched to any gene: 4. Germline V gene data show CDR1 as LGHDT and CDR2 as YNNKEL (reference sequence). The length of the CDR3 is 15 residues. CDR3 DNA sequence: TGTGCCAGCAGCCAAGGGGGGACAGTACAAGAGACCCAGTACTTC. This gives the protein CASSQGGTVQETQYF.

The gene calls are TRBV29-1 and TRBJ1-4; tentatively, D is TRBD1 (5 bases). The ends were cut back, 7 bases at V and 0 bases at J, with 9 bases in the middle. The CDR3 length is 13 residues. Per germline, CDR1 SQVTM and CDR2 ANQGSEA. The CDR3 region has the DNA TGCAGCGCCGGACATTCAACTAATGAAAAACTGTTTTTT. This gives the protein CSAGHSTNEKLFF.

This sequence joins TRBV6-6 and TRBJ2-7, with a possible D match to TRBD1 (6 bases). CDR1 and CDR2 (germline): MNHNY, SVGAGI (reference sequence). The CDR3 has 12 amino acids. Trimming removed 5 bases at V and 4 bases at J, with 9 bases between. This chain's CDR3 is CASSPGQYEQYF. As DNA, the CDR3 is TGTGCCAGCAGTCCCGGACAGTACGAGCAGTACTTC.

The DNA of the CDR3 is TGTGCCACCAGCAGAGATTCAGGCAGCCTCTACGAGCAGTACTTC. It yields the protein CATSRDSGSLYEQYF. The chain employs TRBV15 and TRBJ2-7; D remains ambiguous. In germline, CDR1 is LNHNV, CDR2 YYDKDF (reference sequence). The V end was cut by 0 bases, the J end by 3 bases, with 12 bases between. CDR3 size: 15 residues.

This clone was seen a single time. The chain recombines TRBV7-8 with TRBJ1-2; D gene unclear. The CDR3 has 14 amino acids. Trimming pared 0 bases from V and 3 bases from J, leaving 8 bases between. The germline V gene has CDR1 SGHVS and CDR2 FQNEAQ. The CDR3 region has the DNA TGTGCCAGCAGCTTAGCGTACCGGGACTATGGCTACACCTTC. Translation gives CASSLAYRDYGYTF.

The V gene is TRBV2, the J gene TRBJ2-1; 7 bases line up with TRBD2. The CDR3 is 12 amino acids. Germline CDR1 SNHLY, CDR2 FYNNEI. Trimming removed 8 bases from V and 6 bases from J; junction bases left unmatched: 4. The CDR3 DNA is TGTGCCAGCCTGTTAGCGGGCAATGAGCAGTTCTTC. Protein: CASLLAGNEQFF.

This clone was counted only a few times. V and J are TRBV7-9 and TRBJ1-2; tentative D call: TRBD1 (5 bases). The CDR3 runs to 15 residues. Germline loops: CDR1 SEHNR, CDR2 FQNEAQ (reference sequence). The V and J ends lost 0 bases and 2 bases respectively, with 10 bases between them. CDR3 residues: CASSLAQSGNYGYTF. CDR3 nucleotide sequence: TGTGCCAGCAGCTTAGCGCAGTCAGGGAACTATGGCTACACCTTC.

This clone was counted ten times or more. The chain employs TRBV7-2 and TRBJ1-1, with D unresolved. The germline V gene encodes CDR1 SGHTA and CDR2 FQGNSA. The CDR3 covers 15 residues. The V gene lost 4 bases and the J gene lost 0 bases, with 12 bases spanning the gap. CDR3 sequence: CASSYIRLVNTEAFF. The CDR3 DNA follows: TGTGCCAGCAGCTACATCAGGTTGGTGAACACTGAAGCTTTCTTT.

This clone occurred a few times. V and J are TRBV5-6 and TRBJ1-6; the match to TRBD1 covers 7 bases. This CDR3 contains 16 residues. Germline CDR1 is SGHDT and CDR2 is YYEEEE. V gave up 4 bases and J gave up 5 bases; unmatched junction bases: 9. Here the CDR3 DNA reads TGTGCCAGCAGCAAGACAGGGATGGGGGATAATTCACCCCTCCACTTT. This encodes CASSKTGMGDNSPLHF.

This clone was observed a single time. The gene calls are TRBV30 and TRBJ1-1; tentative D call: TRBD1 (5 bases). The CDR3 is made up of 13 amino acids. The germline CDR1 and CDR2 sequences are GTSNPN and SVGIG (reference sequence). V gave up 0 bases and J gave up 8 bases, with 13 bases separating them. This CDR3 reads CAWSVSSRGEAFF. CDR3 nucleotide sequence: TGTGCCTGGAGTGTGTCTTCCCGGGGGGAAGCTTTCTTT.

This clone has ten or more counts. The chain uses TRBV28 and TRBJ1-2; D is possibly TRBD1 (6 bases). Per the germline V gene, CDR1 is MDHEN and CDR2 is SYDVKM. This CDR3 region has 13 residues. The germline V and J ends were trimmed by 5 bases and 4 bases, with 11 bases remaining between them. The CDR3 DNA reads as TGTGCCAGCAGTGAGGACAGAACCTATGGCTACACCTTC. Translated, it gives CASSEDRTYGYTF.

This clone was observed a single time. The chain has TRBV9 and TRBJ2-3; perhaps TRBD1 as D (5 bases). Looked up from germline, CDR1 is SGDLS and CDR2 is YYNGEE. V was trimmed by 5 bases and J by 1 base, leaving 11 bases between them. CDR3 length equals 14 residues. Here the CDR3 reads CASRQADGTDTQYF. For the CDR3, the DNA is TGTGCCAGCAGACAGGCAGACGGCACAGATACGCAGTATTTT. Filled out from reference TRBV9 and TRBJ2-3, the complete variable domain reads DSGVTQTPKHLITATGQRVTLRCSPRSGDLSVYWYQQSLDQGLQFLIQYYNGEERAKGNILERFSAQQFPDLHSELNLSSLELGDSALYFCASRQADGTDTQYFGPGTRLTVL.

As DNA, the CDR3 is TGTGCCAGCAGTTTATCGGGAAGCACAGATACGCAGTATTTT. This encodes CASSLSGSTDTQYF. The chain couples TRBV28 to TRBJ2-3; tentative D call: TRBD2 (5 bases). Germline values: CDR1 MDHEN, CDR2 SYDVKM. The CDR3 contains 14 residues. The V and J ends lost 1 base and 0 bases respectively, with 5 bases between them. Full variable domain (missing parts from reference TRBV28 and TRBJ2-3): DVKVTQSSRYLVKRTGEKVFLECVQDMDHENMFWYRQDPGLGLRLIYFSYDVKMKEKGDIPEGYSVSREKKERFSLILESASTNQTSMYLCASSLSGSTDTQYFGPGTRLTVL.

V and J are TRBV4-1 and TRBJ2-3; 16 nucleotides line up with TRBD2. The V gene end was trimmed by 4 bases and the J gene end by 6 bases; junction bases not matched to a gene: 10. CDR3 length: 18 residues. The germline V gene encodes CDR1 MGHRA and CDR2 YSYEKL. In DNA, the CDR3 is TGCGCCAGCAGCCTTACCGGGACTAGCGGGGGGGCCTCGGATACGCAGTATTTT. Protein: CASSLTGTSGGASDTQYF.

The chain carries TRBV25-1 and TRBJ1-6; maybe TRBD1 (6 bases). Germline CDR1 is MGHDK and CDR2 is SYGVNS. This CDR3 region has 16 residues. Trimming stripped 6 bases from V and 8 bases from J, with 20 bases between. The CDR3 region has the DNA TGTGCCAGCAGCGAGGACAGTTGGTCCGTTTATTCACCCCTCCACTTT. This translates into CASSEDSWSVYSPLHF.

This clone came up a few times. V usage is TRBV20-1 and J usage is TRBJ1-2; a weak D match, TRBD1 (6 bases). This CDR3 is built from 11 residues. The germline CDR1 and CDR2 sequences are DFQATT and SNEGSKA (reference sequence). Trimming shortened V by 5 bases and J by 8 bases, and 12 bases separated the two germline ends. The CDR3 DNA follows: TGCAGTGCTTGGACAGAGGACGGCTACACCTTC. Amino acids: CSAWTEDGYTF.

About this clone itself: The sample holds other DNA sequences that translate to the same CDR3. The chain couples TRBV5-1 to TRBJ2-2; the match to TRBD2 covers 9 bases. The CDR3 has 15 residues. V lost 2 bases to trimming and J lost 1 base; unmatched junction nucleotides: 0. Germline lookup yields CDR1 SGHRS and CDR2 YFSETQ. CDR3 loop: CASSLAGGNTGELFF. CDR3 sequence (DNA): TGCGCCAGCAGCTTAGCGGGGGGGAACACCGGGGAGCTGTTTTTT.